This is a list of T cell receptor beta chains from one sample in a study of Ad26.COV2.S vaccination and SARS-CoV-2 variants. Measured with immunoSEQ multiplex PCR; TCRdb has only the in-frame clones, and not every one. The sample gives around 420,000 clones, around 87% of which show up once; 3.6% is in the top ten. Sample: peripheral blood, taken in a trial of Ad26.COV2.S vaccine versus placebo. These receptors were collected from a person aged 18-65 years who received the Ad26.COV2.S COVID-19 vaccine or a placebo. CDR3s include the opening cysteine and the closing phenylalanine or tryptophan. D genes are given only for firm matches. Where a row states a size, it is once, few, many or the class of an expanded clone; other rows omit it.

v_gene	abundance	j_gene	d_gene	CDR3aa	CDR3nt
TRBV5-1	NA	TRBJ2-1	NA	CASSLVWGRSYNEQFF	TGCGCCAGCAGCTTGGTTTGGGGGAGGTCCTACAATGAGCAGTTCTTC
TRBV7-9	NA	TRBJ2-7	NA	CASSPQVGEQYF	TGTGCCAGCAGCCCCCAGGTGGGAGAGCAGTACTTC
TRBV9	NA	TRBJ2-1	NA	CASSVGSRAYNEQFF	TGTGCCAGCAGCGTAGGCAGCAGAGCCTACAATGAGCAGTTCTTC
TRBV10-3	few	TRBJ2-3	NA	CAIRPDTAGDTQYF	TGTGCCATCAGACCGGACACGGCCGGAGATACGCAGTATTTT
TRBV5-4	NA	TRBJ2-5	TRBD2	CASSSGSAGGQETQYF	TGTGCCAGCAGTTCGGGTTCGGCGGGGGGTCAAGAGACCCAGTACTTC
TRBV28	NA	TRBJ1-1	TRBD1	CASRPLRTGGSNTEAFF	TGTGCCAGCAGGCCCTTGAGGACAGGGGGGTCGAACACTGAAGCTTTCTTT
TRBV28	NA	TRBJ2-7	NA	CASTPNRGITYEQYF	TGTGCCAGCACCCCGAATAGAGGGATTACCTACGAGCAGTACTTC
TRBV30	NA	TRBJ2-2	TRBD2	CAWSRGRGRDGAGELFF	TGTGCCTGGAGTCGGGGTCGCGGGAGAGATGGTGCCGGGGAGCTGTTTTTT
TRBV19	NA	TRBJ2-3	TRBD2	CASSPFGAGGPDTQYF	TGTGCCAGTAGCCCCTTTGGGGCGGGGGGGCCGGATACGCAGTATTTT
TRBV5-1	NA	TRBJ2-3	NA	CASSDGTDTQYF	TGCGCCAGCAGCGACGGCACAGATACGCAGTATTTT
TRBV6-4	NA	TRBJ2-7	NA	CASSDSRVPEEYF	TGTGCCAGCAGTGACTCCCGAGTTCCGGAGGAGTACTTC